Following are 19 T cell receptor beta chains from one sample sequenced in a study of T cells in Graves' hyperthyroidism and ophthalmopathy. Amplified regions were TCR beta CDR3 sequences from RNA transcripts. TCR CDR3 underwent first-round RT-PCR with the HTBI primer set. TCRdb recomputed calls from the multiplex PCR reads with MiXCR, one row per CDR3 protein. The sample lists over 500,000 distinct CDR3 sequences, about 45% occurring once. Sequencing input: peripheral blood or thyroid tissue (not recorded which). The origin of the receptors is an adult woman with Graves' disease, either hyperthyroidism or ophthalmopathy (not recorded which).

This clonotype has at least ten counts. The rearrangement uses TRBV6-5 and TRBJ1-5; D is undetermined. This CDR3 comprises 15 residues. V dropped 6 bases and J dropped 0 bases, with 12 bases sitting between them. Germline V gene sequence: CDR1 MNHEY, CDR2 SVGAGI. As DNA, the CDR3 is TGTGCCAGCAGCGCTATTTGGGGTAGCAATCAGCCCCAGCATTTT. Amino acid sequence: CASSAIWGSNQPQHF.

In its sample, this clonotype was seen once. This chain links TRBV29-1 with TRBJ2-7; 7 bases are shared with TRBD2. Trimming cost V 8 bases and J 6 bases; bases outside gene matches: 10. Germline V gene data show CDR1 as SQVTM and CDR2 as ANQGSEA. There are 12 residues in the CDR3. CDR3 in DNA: TGCAGCTCAAGACCGGGCGGGAGCGAGCAGTACTTC. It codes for CSSRPGGSEQYF.

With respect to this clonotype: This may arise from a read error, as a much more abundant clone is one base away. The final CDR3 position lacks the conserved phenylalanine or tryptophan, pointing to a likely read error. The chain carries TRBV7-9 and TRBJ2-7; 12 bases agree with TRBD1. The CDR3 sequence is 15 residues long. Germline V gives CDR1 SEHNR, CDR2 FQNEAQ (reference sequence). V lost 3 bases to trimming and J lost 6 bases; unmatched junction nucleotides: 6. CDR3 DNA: TGTGCCAGCAGCTTCCCGGGACAGGGGGCCCCCGAGCAGTACCTC. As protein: CASSFPGQGAPEQYL.

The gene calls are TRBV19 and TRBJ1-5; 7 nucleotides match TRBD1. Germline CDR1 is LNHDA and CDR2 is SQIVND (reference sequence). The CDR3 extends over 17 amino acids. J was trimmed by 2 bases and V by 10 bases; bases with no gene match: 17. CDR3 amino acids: CATETKTGSRGNQPQHF. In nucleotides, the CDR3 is TGTGCCACCGAAACGAAGACAGGGTCGAGGGGCAATCAGCCCCAGCATTTT.

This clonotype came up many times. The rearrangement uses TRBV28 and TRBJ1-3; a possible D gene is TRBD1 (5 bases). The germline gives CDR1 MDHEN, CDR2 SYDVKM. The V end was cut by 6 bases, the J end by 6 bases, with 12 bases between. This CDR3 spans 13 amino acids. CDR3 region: CASRGPGTNTIYF. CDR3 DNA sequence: TGTGCCAGCAGAGGGCCAGGGACAAACACCATATATTTT.

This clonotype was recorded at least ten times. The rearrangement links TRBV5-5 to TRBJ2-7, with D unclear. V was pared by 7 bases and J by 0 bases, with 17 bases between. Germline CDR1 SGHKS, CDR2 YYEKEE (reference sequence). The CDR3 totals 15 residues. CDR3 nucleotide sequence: TGTGCCAGCGGGTTAACCGACTCGCACTCCTACGAGCAGTACTTC. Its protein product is CASGLTDSHSYEQYF.

The CDR3 nucleotides are TGTGCCAGCAGTAGACTAGAAAACTATGGCTACACCTTC. Protein product: CASSRLENYGYTF. The chain has TRBV28 and TRBJ1-2; D call uncertain. The V gene lost 5 bases and the J gene lost 2 bases, with 9 bases spanning the gap. Germline CDR1 and CDR2: MDHEN and SYDVKM. The CDR3 runs 13 residues.

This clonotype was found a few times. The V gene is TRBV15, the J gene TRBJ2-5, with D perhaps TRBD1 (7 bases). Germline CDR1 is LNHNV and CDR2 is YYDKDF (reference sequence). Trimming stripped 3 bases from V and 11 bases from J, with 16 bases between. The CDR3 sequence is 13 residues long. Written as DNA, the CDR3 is TGTGCCACCAGCAGTTACAGCAGGGGGGAGCAGTACTTC. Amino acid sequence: CATSSYSRGEQYF.

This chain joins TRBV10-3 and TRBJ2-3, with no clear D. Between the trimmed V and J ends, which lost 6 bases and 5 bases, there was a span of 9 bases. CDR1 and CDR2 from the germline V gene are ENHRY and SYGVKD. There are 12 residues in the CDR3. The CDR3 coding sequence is TGTGCCATCAGCTCACTCGGAGATACGCAGTATTTT. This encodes CAISSLGDTQYF.

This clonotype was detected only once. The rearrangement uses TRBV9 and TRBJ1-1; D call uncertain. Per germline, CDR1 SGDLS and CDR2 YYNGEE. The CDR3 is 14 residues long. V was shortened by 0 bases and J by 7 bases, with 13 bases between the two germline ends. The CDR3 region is CASSVASGNDEAFF. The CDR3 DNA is TGTGCCAGCAGCGTAGCTTCCGGAAACGATGAAGCTTTCTTT.

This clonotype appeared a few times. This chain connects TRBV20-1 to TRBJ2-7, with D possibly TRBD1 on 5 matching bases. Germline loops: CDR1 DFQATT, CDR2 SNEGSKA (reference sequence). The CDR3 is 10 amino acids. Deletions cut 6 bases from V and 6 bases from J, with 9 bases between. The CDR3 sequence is CSATDSEQYF. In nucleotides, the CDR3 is TGCAGTGCGACTGACAGCGAGCAGTACTTC.

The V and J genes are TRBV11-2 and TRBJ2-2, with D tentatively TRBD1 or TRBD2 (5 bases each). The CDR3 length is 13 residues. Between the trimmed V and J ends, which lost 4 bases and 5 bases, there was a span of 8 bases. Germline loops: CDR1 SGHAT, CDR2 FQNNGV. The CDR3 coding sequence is TGTGCCAGCAGCTGGGGACGGACCGGGGAGCTGTTTTTT. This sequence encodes CASSWGRTGELFF.

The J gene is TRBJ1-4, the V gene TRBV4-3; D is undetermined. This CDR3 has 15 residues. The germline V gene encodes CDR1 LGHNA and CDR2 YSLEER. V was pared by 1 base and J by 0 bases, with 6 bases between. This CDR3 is CASSQGITTNEKLFF. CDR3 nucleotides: TGCGCCAGCAGCCAAGGGATTACAACTAATGAAAAACTGTTTTTT.

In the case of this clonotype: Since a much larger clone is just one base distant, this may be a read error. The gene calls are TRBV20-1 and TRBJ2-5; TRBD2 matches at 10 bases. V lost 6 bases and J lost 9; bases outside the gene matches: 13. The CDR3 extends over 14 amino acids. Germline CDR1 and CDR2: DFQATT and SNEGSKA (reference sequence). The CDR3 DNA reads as TGCAGTGCGCCCCTAGCGGGAGTAGATGAGGCCCAGTACTTC. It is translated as CSAPLAGVDEAQYF.

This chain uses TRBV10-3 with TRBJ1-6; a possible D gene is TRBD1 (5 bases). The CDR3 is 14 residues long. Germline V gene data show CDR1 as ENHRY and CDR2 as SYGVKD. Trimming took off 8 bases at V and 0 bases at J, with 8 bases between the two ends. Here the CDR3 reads CAIGGLSYNSPLHF. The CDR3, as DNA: TGTGCCATCGGGGGTCTCTCCTATAATTCACCCCTCCACTTT.

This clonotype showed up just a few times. CDR3 sequence reads: CASSGQVTDTQYF. As DNA, the CDR3 is TGTGCCAGCAGCGGACAGGTCACAGATACGCAGTATTTT. V gene TRBV9 combines with J gene TRBJ2-3, with D possibly matching TRBD1 (6 bases). The CDR3 runs to 13 residues. Germline CDR1 SGDLS, CDR2 YYNGEE. V was trimmed by 3 bases and J by 2 bases, leaving 7 bases between them.

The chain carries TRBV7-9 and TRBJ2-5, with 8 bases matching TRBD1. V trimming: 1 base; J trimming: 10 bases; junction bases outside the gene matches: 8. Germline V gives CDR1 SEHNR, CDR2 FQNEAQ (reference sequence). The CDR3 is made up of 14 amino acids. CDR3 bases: TGTGCCAGCAGCTTAGGGACAGGGACCGGGATCCAGTACTTC. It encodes CASSLGTGTGIQYF. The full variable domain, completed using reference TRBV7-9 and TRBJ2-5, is DTGVSQNPRHKITKRGQNVTFRCDPISEHNRLYWYRQTLGQGPEFLTYFQNEAQLEKSRLLSDRFSAERPKGSFSTLEIQRTEQGDSAMYLCASSLGTGTGIQYFGPGTRLLVL.

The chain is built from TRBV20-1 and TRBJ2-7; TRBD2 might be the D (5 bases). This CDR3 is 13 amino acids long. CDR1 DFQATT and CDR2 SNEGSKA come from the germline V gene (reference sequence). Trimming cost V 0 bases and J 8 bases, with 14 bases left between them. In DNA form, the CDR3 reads TGCAGTGCTAGAGATCCTGTAGCTAGCAAGCAGTACTTC. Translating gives CSARDPVASKQYF.

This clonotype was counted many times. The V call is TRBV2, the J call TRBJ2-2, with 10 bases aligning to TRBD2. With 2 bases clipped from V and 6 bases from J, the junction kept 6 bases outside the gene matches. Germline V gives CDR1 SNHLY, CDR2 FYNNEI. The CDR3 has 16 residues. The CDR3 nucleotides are TGTGCCAGCAGTGAACGGCTAGCGGGAGTGGCCGGGGAGCTGTTTTTT. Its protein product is CASSERLAGVAGELFF.